Presented here are 7 T cell receptor beta chains from one specimen sequenced in a study of cytomegalovirus exposure and HLA in healthy donors. Sequenced by immunoSEQ multiplex PCR; TCRdb stores in-frame clones only, minus some. The sample holds 120,000 to 150,000 clones, roughly 92% seen once. The sample comprised PBMCs. These TCRs come from a young man in good health and CMV-seronegative.

This sequence joins TRBV29-1 and TRBJ2-6; D is perhaps TRBD2 (5 bases). The V end lost 8 bases, the J end lost 4 bases, and 21 bases lay between the germline ends. The V gene's germline CDR1 is SQVTM and CDR2 ANQGSEA. The CDR3 runs to 16 residues. The CDR3 DNA reads TGCAGCCTCCCGGGAATACCGCCCGGGGGGGCCAACGTCCTGACTTTC. As protein: CSLPGIPPGGANVLTF. The full variable domain, its missing parts supplied by reference TRBV29-1 and TRBJ2-6, is SAVISQKPSRDICQRGTSLTIQCQVDSQVTMMFWYRQQPGQSLTLIATANQGSEATYESGFVIDKFPISRPNLTFSTLTVSNMSPEDSSIYLCSLPGIPPGGANVLTFGAGSRLTVL.

This chain links TRBV19 with TRBJ1-1; D is ambiguous. Germline CDR1 LNHDA, CDR2 SQIVND (reference sequence). The CDR3 sequence is 11 residues long. V lost 5 bases and J 6 bases, leaving 7 bases between the germline ends. CDR3 coding DNA: TGTGCCAGTAGTTGGAGATCTGAAGCTTTCTTT. This encodes CASSWRSEAFF.

This chain links TRBV27 with TRBJ2-2; 8 bases are a match to TRBD1. The CDR3 covers 15 residues. Germline CDR1 MNHEY, CDR2 SMNVEV (reference sequence). Trimming removed 3 bases from V and 5 bases from J; junction bases left unmatched: 5. In nucleotides, the CDR3 is TGTGCCAGCAGTTTCTCAGGGGGCGGAACCGGGGAGCTGTTTTTT. Its translation: CASSFSGGGTGELFF.

The rearrangement uses TRBV2 and TRBJ2-2; TRBD1 matches at 7 bases. The CDR3 is 15 residues long. CDR1 is SNHLY and CDR2 is FYNNEI in the germline V gene. J gave up 7 bases and V 2 bases, and 7 bases lay outside the gene matches. The CDR3 reads CASSETYRGSGELFF. The CDR3 nucleotides read TGTGCCAGCAGTGAAACCTACAGGGGTAGCGGGGAGCTGTTTTTT.

The chain employs TRBV9 and TRBJ1-4; D is undetermined. Germline values: CDR1 SGDLS, CDR2 YYNGEE. Trimming took 4 bases from V and 4 from J, leaving 14 bases between them. The CDR3 loop spans 15 amino acids. The CDR3 bases are TGTGCCAGCAGCCCCCGGGTCTCCGGTAATGAAAAACTGTTTTTT. This sequence encodes CASSPRVSGNEKLFF. The whole variable domain, remainder taken from reference TRBV9 and TRBJ1-4, is DSGVTQTPKHLITATGQRVTLRCSPRSGDLSVYWYQQSLDQGLQFLIQYYNGEERAKGNILERFSAQQFPDLHSELNLSSLELGDSALYFCASSPRVSGNEKLFFGSGTQLSVL.

This rearrangement joins TRBV18 to TRBJ2-3; 7 bases are a match to TRBD1. CDR1 is KGHSH, CDR2 LQKENI, per germline. V dropped 3 bases and J dropped 2; count of bases not matched to a gene: 5. The CDR3 is made up of 15 amino acids. The CDR3 sequence: CASSPWGQPTDTQYF. CDR3 DNA sequence: TGTGCCAGCTCACCTTGGGGACAGCCCACAGATACGCAGTATTTT.

The J gene is TRBJ1-2, the V gene TRBV7-9; D is ambiguous. V lost 1 base and J lost 2, with 8 bases in between. Per germline, CDR1 SEHNR and CDR2 FQNEAQ (reference sequence). The CDR3 consists of 14 residues. As DNA, the CDR3 is TGTGCCAGCAGCTTAGGTCACGGGAACTATGGCTACACCTTC. Protein: CASSLGHGNYGYTF.